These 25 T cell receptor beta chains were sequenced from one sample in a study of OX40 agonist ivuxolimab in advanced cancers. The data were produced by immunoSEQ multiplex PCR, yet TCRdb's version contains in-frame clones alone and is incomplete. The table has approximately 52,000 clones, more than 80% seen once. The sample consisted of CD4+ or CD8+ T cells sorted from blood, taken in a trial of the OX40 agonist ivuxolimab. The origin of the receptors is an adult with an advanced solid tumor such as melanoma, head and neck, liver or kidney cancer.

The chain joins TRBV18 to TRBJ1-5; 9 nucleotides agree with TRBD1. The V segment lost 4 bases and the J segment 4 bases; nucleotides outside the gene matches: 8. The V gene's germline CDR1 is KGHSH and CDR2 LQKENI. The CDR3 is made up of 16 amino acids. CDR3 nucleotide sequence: TGTGCCAGCTCACGGCTGGACAGGGGAGGGAATCAGCCCCAGCATTTT. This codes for CASSRLDRGGNQPQHF.

The CDR3 nucleotides read TGCGCCAGCAGCTTCTTACCGACTAGCGGGGGTGGAAATGAGCAGTTCTTC. It specifies CASSFLPTSGGGNEQFF. The chain employs TRBV5-1 and TRBJ2-1; 12 bases align to TRBD2. The ends lost 2 bases at V and 7 bases at J; junction bases unmatched: 10. Germline V gene lookup returns CDR1 SGHRS and CDR2 YFSETQ. There are 17 residues in the CDR3.

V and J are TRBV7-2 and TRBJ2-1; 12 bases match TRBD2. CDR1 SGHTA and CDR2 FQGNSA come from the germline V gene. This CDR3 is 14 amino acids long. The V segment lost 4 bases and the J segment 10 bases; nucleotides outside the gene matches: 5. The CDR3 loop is CASSSSGGAREQFF. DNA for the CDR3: TGTGCCAGCAGCTCTAGCGGGGGGGCTCGAGAGCAGTTCTTC.

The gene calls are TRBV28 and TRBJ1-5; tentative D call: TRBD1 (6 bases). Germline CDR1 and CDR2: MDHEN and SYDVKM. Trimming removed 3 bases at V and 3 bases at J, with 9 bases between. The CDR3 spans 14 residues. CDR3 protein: CASSLTGANQPQHF. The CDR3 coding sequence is TGTGCCAGCAGTTTGACGGGGGCCAATCAGCCCCAGCATTTT.

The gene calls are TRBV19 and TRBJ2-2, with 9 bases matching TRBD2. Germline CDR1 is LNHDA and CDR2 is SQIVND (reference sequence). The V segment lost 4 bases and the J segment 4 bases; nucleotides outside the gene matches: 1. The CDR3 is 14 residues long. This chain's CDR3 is CASSRTSATGELFF. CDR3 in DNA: TGTGCCAGTAGTAGGACTAGCGCCACCGGGGAGCTGTTTTTT.

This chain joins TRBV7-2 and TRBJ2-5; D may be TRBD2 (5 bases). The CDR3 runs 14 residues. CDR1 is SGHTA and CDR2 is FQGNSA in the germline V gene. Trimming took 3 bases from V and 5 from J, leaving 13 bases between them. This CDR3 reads CASSFSGNGETQYF. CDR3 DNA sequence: TGTGCCAGCAGCTTCTCGGGGAATGGGGAGACCCAGTACTTC. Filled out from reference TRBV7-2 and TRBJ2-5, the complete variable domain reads GAGVSQSPSNKVTEKGKDVELRCDPISGHTALYWYRQSLGQGLEFLIYFQGNSAPDKSGLPSDRFSAERTGGSVSTLTIQRTQQEDSAVYLCASSFSGNGETQYFGPGTRLLVL.

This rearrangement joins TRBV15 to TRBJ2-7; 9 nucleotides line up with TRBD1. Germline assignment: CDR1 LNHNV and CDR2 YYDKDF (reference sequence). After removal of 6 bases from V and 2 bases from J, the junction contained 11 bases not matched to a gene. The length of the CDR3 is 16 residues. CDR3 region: CATRLSGQGGAYEQYF. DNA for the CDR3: TGTGCCACCAGGTTATCGGGACAGGGAGGGGCCTACGAGCAGTACTTC.

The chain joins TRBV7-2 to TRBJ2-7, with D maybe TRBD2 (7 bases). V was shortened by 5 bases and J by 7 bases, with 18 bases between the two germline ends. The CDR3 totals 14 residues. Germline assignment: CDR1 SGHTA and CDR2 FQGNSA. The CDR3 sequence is CASSRVAGANEQYF. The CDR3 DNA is TGTGCCAGCAGCCGCGTGGCGGGGGCTAATGAGCAGTACTTC.

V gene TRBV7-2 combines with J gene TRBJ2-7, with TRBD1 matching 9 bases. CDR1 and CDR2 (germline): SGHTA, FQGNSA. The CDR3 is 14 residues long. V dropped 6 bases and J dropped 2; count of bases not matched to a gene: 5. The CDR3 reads CASRAGQGPYEQYF. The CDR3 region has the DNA TGTGCCAGCAGGGCGGGACAGGGCCCCTACGAGCAGTACTTC.

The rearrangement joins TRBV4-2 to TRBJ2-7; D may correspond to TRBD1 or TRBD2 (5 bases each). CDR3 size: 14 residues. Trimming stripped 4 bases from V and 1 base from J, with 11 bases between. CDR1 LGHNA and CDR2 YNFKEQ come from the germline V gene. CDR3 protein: CASSRGGESYEQYF. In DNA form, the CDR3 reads TGTGCCAGCAGCCGTGGGGGAGAGTCCTACGAGCAGTACTTC.

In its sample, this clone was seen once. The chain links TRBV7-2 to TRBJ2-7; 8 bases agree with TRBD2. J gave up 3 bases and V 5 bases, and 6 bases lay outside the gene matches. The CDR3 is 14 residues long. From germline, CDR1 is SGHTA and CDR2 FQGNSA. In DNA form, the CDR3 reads TGTGCCAGCAGCCTCCGACTAGCGCACTACGAGCAGTACTTC. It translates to CASSLRLAHYEQYF.

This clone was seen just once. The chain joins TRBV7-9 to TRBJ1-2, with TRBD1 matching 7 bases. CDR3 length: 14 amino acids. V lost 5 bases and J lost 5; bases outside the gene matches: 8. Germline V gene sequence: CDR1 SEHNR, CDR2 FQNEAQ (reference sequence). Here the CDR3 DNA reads TGTGCCAGCAGCCCGGGACAGTCTTTTTATGGCTACACCTTC. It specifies CASSPGQSFYGYTF.

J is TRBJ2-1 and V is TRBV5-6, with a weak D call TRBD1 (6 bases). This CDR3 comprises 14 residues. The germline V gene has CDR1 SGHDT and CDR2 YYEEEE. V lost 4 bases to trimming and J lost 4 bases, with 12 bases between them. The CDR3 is CASSGRQEYNEQFF. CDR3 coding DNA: TGTGCCAGCAGCGGCAGACAGGAGTACAATGAGCAGTTCTTC.

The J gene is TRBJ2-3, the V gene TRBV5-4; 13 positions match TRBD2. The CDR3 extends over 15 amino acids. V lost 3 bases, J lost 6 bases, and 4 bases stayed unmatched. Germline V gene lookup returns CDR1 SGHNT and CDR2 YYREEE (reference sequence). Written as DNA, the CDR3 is TGTGCCAGCAGCTGGGGACTAGCGGGGTATGATACGCAGTATTTT. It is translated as CASSWGLAGYDTQYF.

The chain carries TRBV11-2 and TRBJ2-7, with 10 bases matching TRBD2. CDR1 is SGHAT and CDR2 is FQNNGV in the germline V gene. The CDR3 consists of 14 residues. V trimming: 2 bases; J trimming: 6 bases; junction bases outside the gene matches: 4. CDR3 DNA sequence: TGTGCCAGCAGCTTACACCCTAGCGGGGGCGAGCAGTACTTC. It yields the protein CASSLHPSGGEQYF.

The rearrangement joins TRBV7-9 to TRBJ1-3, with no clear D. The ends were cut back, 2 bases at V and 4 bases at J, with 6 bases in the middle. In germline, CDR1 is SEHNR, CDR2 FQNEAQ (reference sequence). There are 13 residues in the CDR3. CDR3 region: CASSLIGGNTIYF. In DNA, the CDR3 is TGTGCCAGCAGCTTAATCGGGGGAAACACCATATATTTT.

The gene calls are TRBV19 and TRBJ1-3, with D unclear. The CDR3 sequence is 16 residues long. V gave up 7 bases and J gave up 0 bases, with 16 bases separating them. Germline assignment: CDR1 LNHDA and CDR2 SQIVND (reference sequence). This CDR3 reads CASKFGPGSSGNTIYF. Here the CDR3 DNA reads TGTGCCAGTAAGTTCGGCCCGGGGAGCTCTGGAAACACCATATATTTT.

The CDR3 reads CASSQDLGSVFTGELFF. In DNA, the CDR3 is TGTGCCAGCAGCCAAGATCTTGGGAGCGTTTTCACCGGGGAGCTGTTTTTT. This rearrangement joins TRBV14 to TRBJ2-2; TRBD2 might be the D (5 bases). Looked up from germline, CDR1 is SGHDN and CDR2 is FVKESK. The CDR3 sequence is 17 residues long. V lost 0 bases to trimming and J lost 4 bases, with 15 bases between them.

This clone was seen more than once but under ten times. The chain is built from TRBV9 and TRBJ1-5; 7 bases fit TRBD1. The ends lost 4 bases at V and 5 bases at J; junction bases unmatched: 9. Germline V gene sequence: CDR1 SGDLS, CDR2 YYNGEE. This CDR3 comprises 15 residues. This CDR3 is CASSHRDSGDQPQHF. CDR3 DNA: TGTGCCAGCAGCCACAGGGACAGCGGGGATCAGCCCCAGCATTTT.

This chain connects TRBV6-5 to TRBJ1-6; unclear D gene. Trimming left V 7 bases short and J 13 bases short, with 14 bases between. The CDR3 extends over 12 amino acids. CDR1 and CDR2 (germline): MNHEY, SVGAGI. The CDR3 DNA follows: TGTGCCAGCATCCTCCGGGAGATTCCCCTCCACTTT. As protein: CASILREIPLHF.

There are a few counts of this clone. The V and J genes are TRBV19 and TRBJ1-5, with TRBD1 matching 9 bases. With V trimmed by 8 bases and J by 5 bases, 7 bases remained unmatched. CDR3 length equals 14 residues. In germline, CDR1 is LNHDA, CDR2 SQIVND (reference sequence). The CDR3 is CASSEGQGDQPQHF. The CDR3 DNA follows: TGTGCCAGTTCGGAGGGACAGGGTGATCAGCCCCAGCATTTT.

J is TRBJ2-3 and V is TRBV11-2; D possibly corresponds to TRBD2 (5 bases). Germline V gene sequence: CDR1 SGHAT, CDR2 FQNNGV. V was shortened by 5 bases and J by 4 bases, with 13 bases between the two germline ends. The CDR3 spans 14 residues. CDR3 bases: TGTGCCAGCAGCGGCCTTAGTAGCGCAGATACGCAGTATTTT. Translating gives CASSGLSSADTQYF.

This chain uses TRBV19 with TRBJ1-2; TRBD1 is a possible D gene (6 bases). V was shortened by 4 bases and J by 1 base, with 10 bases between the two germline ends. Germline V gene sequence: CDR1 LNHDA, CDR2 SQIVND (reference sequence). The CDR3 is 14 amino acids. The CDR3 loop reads CASSTRTDNYGYTF. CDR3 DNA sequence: TGTGCCAGTAGTACCCGGACAGATAACTATGGCTACACCTTC.

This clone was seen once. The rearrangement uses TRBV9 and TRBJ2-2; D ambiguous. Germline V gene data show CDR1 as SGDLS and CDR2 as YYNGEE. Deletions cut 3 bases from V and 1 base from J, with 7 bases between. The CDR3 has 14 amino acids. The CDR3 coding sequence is TGTGCCAGCAGCGAAGGGATGAACACCGGGGAGCTGTTTTTT. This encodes CASSEGMNTGELFF.

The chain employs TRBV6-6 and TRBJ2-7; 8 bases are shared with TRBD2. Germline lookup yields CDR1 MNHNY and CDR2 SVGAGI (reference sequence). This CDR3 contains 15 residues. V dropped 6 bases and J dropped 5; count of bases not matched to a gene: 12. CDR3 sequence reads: CASRSTREGTHEQYF. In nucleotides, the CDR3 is TGTGCCAGCAGGTCTACACGGGAGGGAACCCACGAGCAGTACTTC.